These 9 T cell receptor beta chains came from one sample sequenced in a study of blood T cell repertoires in COVID-19. Measured with immunoSEQ multiplex PCR; TCRdb has only the in-frame clones, and not every one. The table has 200,000 to 250,000 clones, about 86% seen once. The sample consisted of peripheral blood. Receptor source: a man between 18 and 29 years old with active or convalescent COVID-19.

This clone was seen only a few times. V usage is TRBV7-9 and J usage is TRBJ1-2; 8 bases line up with TRBD1. Germline CDR1 reads SEHNR; CDR2 reads FQNEAQ (reference sequence). This CDR3 comprises 15 residues. After removal of 5 bases from V and 7 bases from J, the junction contained 12 bases not matched to a gene. DNA of the CDR3: TGTGCCAGCAGCAGGGGACAGGTCCTCCCGGGTGGCTACACCTTC. Its protein is CASSRGQVLPGGYTF.

V is TRBV30 and J is TRBJ2-1, with D perhaps matching TRBD1 (6 bases). Germline lookup yields CDR1 GTSNPN and CDR2 SVGIG (reference sequence). CDR3 length: 12 amino acids. V was trimmed by 1 base and J by 14 bases, leaving 15 bases between them. The CDR3 region is CAWSGYLSGEFF. DNA of the CDR3: TGTGCCTGGAGTGGCTACCTATCAGGGGAGTTCTTC.

This clone came up a few times. The chain couples TRBV27 to TRBJ1-5, with D maybe TRBD1 (6 bases). This CDR3 has 13 residues. Germline V gene data show CDR1 as MNHEY and CDR2 as SMNVEV (reference sequence). V gave up 6 bases and J gave up 7 bases, with 13 bases separating them. DNA of the CDR3: TGTGCCAGCAGCTCACAGGGACGGCAGCCCCAGCATTTT. This sequence encodes CASSSQGRQPQHF.

This clone appeared a few times. The chain combines TRBV27 with TRBJ2-4; tentatively, D is TRBD1 (6 bases). The CDR3 runs 17 residues. Per the germline V gene, CDR1 is MNHEY and CDR2 is SMNVEV (reference sequence). Trimming removed 3 bases from V and 0 bases from J, with 15 bases in between. The CDR3 DNA reads as TGTGCCAGCAGTTTGTTCGGACAGTTATTAGCCAAAAACATTCAGTACTTC. This translates into CASSLFGQLLAKNIQYF.

The chain is built from TRBV28 and TRBJ1-2; no definite D call. With 5 bases removed from V and 4 bases from J, the gap between germline ends came to 5 bases. This CDR3 spans 11 amino acids. Germline CDR1 and CDR2: MDHEN and SYDVKM. CDR3 sequence reads: CASSRSYGYTF. The CDR3 region has the DNA TGTGCCAGCAGTCGGTCCTATGGCTACACCTTC.

This clone was detected once. The rearrangement uses TRBV28 and TRBJ1-3; D gene ambiguous. This CDR3 is 15 amino acids long. With 3 bases removed from V and 7 bases from J, the gap between germline ends came to 16 bases. Germline CDR1 and CDR2: MDHEN and SYDVKM. CDR3 sequence: CASSLPSGSSNTIYF. CDR3 sequence (DNA): TGTGCCAGCAGTTTGCCCTCAGGTTCGTCCAACACCATATATTTT.

This clone is categorized as medium-sized. The chain has TRBV10-2 and TRBJ2-1; a possible D gene is TRBD1 (6 bases). The CDR3 has 15 residues. The V end was cut by 6 bases, the J end by 1 base, with 13 bases between. Looked up from germline, CDR1 is WSHSY and CDR2 is SAAADI. CDR3 region: CASSRDNPSYNEQFF. The DNA for the CDR3 is TGCGCCAGCAGCCGGGACAATCCATCCTACAATGAGCAGTTCTTC.

The J gene is TRBJ2-7, the V gene TRBV11-2; no reliable D call. Trimming left V 5 bases short and J 4 bases short, with 9 bases between. The CDR3 is made up of 12 amino acids. Germline CDR1 is SGHAT and CDR2 is FQNNGV. CDR3 loop: CASSPSGYEQYF. Written as DNA, the CDR3 is TGTGCCAGCAGCCCCTCGGGTTACGAGCAGTACTTC. The variable domain in full, completed from reference TRBV11-2 and TRBJ2-7, reads EAGVAQSPRYKIIEKRQSVAFWCNPISGHATLYWYQQILGQGPKLLIQFQNNGVVDDSQLPKDRFSAERLKGVDSTLKIQPAKLEDSAVYLCASSPSGYEQYFGPGTRLTVT.

The chain has TRBV5-8 and TRBJ1-5; 9 positions match TRBD1. The J segment lost 1 base and the V segment lost 4 bases, leaving 6 bases of the junction unmatched. The CDR3 has 16 amino acids. Germline values: CDR1 SGHTS, CDR2 YDEGEE. The CDR3 reads CASSPGTGISNQPQHF. The CDR3 DNA is TGTGCCAGCAGCCCCGGGACAGGGATAAGCAATCAGCCCCAGCATTTT. Based on the CDR3 plus reference TRBV5-8 and TRBJ1-5, the full variable domain is EAGVTQSPTHLIKTRGQQATLRCSPISGHTSVYWYQQALGLGLQFLLWYDEGEERNRGNFPPRFSGRQFPNYSSELNVNALELEDSALYLCASSPGTGISNQPQHFGDGTRLSIL.